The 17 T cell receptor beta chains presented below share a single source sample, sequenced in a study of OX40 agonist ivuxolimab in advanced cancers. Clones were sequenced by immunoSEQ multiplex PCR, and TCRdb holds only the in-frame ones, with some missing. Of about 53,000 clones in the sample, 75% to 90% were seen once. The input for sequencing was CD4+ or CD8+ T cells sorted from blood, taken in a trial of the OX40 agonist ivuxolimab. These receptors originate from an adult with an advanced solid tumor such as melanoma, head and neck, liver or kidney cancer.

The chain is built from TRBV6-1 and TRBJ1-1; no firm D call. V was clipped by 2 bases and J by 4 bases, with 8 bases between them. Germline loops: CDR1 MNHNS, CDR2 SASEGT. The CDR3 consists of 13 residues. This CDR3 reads CASSEFWGTEAFF. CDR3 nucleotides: TGTGCCAGCAGTGAATTCTGGGGCACTGAAGCTTTCTTT.

This chain's CDR3 is CASRGQGNEKLFF. CDR3 bases: TGTGCCAGCCGAGGACAGGGTAATGAAAAACTGTTTTTT. The rearrangement joins TRBV27 to TRBJ1-4; 8 positions agree with TRBD1. The trim removed 8 bases at V and 4 bases at J, leaving 3 bases unmatched. From germline, CDR1 is MNHEY and CDR2 SMNVEV (reference sequence). This CDR3 is built from 13 residues.

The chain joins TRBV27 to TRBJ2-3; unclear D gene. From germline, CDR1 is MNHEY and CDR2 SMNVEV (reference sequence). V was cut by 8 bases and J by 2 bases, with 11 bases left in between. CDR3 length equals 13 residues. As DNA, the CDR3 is TGTGCCAGCCGGCGTTCCGACACAGATACGCAGTATTTT. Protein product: CASRRSDTDTQYF.

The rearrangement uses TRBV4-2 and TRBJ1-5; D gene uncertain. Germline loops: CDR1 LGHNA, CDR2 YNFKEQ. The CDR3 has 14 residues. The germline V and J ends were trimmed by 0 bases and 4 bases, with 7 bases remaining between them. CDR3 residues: CASSQDDVNQPQHF. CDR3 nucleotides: TGTGCCAGCAGCCAAGATGACGTTAATCAGCCCCAGCATTTT.

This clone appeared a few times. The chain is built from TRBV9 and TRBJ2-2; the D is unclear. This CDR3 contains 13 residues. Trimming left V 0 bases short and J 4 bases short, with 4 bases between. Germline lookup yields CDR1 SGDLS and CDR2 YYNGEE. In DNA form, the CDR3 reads TGTGCCAGCAGCGTAGCGGGCACCGGGGAGCTGTTTTTT. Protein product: CASSVAGTGELFF.

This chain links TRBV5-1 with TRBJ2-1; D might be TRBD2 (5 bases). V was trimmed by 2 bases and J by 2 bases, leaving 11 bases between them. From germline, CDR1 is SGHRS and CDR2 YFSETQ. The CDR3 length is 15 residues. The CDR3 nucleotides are TGCGCCAGCAGCTTAATTGCGGGTGCCTACAATGAGCAGTTCTTC. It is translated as CASSLIAGAYNEQFF. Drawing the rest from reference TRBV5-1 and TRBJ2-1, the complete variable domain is KAGVTQTPRYLIKTRGQQVTLSCSPISGHRSVSWYQQTPGQGLQFLFEYFSETQRNKGNFPGRFSGRQFSNSRSEMNVSTLELGDSALYLCASSLIAGAYNEQFFGPGTRLTVL.

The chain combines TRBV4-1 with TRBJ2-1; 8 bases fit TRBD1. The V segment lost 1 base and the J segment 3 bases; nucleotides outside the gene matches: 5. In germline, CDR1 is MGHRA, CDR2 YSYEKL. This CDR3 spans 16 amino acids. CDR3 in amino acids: CASSQGARGLYNEQFF. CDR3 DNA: TGCGCCAGCAGCCAAGGGGCCAGGGGGCTCTACAATGAGCAGTTCTTC.

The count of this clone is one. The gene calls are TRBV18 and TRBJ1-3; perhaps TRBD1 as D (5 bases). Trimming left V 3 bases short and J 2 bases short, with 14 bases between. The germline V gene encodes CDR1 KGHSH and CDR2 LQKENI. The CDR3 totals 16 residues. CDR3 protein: CASSPGGTIPGNTIYF. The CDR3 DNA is TGTGCCAGCTCACCGGGGGGGACGATACCTGGAAACACCATATATTTT. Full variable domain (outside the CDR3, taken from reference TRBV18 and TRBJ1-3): NAGVMQNPRHLVRRRGQEARLRCSPMKGHSHVYWYRQLPEEGLKFMVYLQKENIIDESGMPKERFSAEFPKEGPSILRIQQVVRGDSAAYFCASSPGGTIPGNTIYFGEGSWLTVV.

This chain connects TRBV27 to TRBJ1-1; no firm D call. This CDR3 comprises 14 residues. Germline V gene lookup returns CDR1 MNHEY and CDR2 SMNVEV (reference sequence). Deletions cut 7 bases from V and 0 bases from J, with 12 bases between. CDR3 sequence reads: CASKGSAMNTEAFF. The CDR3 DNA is TGTGCCAGCAAAGGCAGCGCTATGAACACTGAAGCTTTCTTT.

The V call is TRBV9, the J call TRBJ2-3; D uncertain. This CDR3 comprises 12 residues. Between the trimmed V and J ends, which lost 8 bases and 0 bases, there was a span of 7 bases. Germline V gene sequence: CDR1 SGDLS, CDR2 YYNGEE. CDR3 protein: CASSGSTDTQYF. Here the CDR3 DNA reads TGTGCCAGTTCGGGTAGCACAGATACGCAGTATTTT.

The CDR3 nucleotides read TGTGCCAGCAGTGTGGGACAGGGGGCCTACGAGCAGTACTTC. Translating it yields CASSVGQGAYEQYF. V usage is TRBV2 and J usage is TRBJ2-7, with 11 bases aligning to TRBD1. The length of the CDR3 is 14 residues. V trimming: 4 bases; J trimming: 2 bases; junction bases outside the gene matches: 1. CDR1 SNHLY and CDR2 FYNNEI come from the germline V gene. Filled out from reference TRBV2 and TRBJ2-7, the complete variable domain reads EPEVTQTPSHQVTQMGQEVILRCVPISNHLYFYWYRQILGQKVEFLVSFYNNEISEKSEIFDDQFSVERPDGSNFTLKIRSTKLEDSAMYFCASSVGQGAYEQYFGPGTRLTVT.

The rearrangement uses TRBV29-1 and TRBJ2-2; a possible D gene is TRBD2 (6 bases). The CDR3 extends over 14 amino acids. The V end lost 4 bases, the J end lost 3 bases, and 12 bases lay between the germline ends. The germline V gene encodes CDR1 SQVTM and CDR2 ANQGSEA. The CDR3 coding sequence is TGCAGCGTTGGGACGGGACTCCACACCGGGGAGCTGTTTTTT. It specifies CSVGTGLHTGELFF.

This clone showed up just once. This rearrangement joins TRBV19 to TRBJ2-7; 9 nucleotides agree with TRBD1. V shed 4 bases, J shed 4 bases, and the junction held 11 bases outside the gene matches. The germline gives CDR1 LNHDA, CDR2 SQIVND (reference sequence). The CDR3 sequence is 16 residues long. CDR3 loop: CASSTRPGQGLYEQYF. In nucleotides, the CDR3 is TGTGCCAGTAGTACTAGACCGGGACAGGGCCTATACGAGCAGTACTTC.

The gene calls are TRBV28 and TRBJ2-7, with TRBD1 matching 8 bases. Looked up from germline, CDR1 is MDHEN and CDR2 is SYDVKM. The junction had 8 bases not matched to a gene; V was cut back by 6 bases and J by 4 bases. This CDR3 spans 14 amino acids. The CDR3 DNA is TGTGCCAGCAGCACCGGACAGGGTACTTACGAGCAGTACTTC. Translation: CASSTGQGTYEQYF.

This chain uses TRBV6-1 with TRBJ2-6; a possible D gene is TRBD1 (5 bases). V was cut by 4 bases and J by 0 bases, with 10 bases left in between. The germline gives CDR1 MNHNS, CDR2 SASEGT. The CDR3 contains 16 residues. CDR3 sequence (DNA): TGTGCCAGCAGTGTCCAGGGTTTCTCTGGGGCCAACGTCCTGACTTTC. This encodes CASSVQGFSGANVLTF.

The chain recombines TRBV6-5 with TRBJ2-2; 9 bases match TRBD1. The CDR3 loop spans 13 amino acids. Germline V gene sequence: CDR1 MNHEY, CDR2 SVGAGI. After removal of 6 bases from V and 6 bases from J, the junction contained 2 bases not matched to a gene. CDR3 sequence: CASRGQGPGELFF. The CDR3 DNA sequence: TGTGCCAGCAGGGGACAGGGTCCCGGGGAGCTGTTTTTT.

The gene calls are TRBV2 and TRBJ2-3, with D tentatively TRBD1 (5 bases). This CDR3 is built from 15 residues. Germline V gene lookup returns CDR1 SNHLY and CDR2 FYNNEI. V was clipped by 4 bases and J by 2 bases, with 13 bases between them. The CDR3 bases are TGTGCCAGCAGTGTGGACATACCTAACACAGATACGCAGTATTTT. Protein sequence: CASSVDIPNTDTQYF.